This TCR beta chain was found in a study of T cell responses to AZD1222 COVID-19 vaccine. Study-wide results and caveats: White British ancestry dominated among donors, who included more females, and clonal diversity was possibly underestimated. Spike-specific TCR breadth and depth both grew after two AZD1222 doses.

As concerns this clone: Its specificity is unknown.

Trimming pared 0 bases from V and 2 bases from J, leaving 5 bases between. This CDR3 comprises 14 residues. Germline V gene lookup returns CDR1 MGHRA and CDR2 YSYEKL. Libraries were prepared by immunoSEQ multiplex PCR; TCRdb keeps only in-frame clonotypes and omits some of them. The sample includes about 90,000 clones, about 93% of them seen just once. The clonotype was recovered from an adult in good health. Source: peripheral blood, taken on day 0 of MenACWY control vaccination. The rearrangement uses TRBV4-1 and TRBJ2-4; D is unclear. The DNA for the CDR3 is TGCGCCAGCAGCCAAGATTCCACCAAAAACATTCAGTACTTC. Protein product: CASSQDSTKNIQYF.